What follows describes a single T cell receptor (beta chain). What it binds is not known. The sample originates from a study of T cell responses to AZD1222 COVID-19 vaccine. The CDR3 spans 14 residues. Between the trimmed V and J ends, which lost 11 bases and 5 bases, there was a span of 21 bases. CDR1 and CDR2 (germline): ENHRY, SYGVKD. Data came from immunoSEQ multiplex PCR; TCRdb stores just in-frame clones and leaves some out. The sample lists 150,000 to 200,000 clones, under 95% occurring once. General study results and limits: A mostly white British donor set with more females was recruited, and clonal diversity was possibly underestimated. Two AZD1222 administrations were followed by greater Spike-specific TCR breadth and depth. Unmutated variant regions reportedly attract nearly half of all spike-specific TCRs.

The sequences come from peripheral blood, collected on day 0 of AZD1222 vaccination. The chain combines TRBV10-3 with TRBJ1-1; D may be TRBD1 (5 bases). This clonotype was obtained from an adult in good health. The CDR3 nucleotides read TGTGCCGCTAGAATAGACAGCCGATCGACTGAAGCTTTCTTT. Translated: CAARIDSRSTEAFF.